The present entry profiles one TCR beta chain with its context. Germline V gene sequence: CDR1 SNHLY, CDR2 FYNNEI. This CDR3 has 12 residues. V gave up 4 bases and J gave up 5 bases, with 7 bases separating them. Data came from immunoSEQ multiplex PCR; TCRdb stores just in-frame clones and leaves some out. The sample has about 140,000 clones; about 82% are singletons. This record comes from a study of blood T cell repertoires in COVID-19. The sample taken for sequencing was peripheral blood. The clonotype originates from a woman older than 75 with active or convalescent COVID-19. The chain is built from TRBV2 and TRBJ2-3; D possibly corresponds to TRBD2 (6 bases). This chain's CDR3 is CASSVSGDTQYF. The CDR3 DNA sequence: TGTGCCAGCAGTGTTAGCGGAGATACGCAGTATTTT.